This T cell receptor (beta chain) was recorded in a study of blood T cell repertoires in COVID-19. TCRdb's copy holds only in-frame clones and misses some; the assay was immunoSEQ multiplex PCR. The sample includes 100,000 to 150,000 clones, roughly 90% of them seen just once. This CDR3 is built from 13 residues. From germline, CDR1 is KGHSH and CDR2 LQKENI. V shed 2 bases, J shed 11 bases, and the junction held 6 bases outside the gene matches. This TCR was sampled from a man aged 70-80 years with active COVID-19. The sample taken for sequencing was peripheral blood. The chain links TRBV18 to TRBJ1-1; 9 nucleotides agree with TRBD1. CDR3 protein: CASSPARDREAFF. The CDR3 bases are TGTGCCAGCTCACCAGCTCGGGACAGGGAGGCTTTCTTT.